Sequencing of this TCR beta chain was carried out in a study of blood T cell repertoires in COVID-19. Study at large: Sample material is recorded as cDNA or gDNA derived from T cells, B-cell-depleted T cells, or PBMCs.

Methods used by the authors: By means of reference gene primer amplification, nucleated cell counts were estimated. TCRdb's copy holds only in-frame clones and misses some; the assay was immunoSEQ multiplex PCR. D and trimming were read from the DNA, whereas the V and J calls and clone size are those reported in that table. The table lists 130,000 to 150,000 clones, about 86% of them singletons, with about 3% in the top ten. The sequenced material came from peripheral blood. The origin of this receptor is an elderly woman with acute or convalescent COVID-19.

The CDR3 DNA follows: TGCGCCAGCAGCTCCGGGACAGGATTTTCTGGCTACACCTTC. This translates into CASSSGTGFSGYTF. The V and J genes are TRBV5-1 and TRBJ1-2, with 8 bases aligning to TRBD1. The length of the CDR3 is 14 residues. CDR1 is SGHRS and CDR2 is YFSETQ in the germline V gene. The V gene end was trimmed by 3 bases and the J gene end by 7 bases; junction bases not matched to a gene: 8.